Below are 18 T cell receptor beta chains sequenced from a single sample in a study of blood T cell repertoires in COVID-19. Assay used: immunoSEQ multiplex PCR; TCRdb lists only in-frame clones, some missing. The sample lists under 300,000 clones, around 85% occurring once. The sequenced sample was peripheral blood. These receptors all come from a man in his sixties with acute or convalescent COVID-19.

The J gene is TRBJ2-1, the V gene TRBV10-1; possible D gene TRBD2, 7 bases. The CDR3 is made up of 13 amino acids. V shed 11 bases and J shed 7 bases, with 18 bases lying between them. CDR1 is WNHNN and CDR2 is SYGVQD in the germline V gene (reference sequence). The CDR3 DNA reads TGCGCCCCCAAGGGGGGGGGTAGGAATGAGCAGTTCTTC. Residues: CAPKGGGRNEQFF.

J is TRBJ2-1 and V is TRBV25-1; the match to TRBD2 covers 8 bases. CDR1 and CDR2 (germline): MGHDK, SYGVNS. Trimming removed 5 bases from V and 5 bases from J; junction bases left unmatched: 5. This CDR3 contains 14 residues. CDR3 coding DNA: TGTGCCAGCAGTTTTCCGGGAGGGCACAATGAGCAGTTCTTC. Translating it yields CASSFPGGHNEQFF.

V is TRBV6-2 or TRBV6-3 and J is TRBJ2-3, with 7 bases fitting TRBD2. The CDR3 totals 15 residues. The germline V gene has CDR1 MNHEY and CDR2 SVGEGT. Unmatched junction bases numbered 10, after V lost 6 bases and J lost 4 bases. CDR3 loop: CASSRGGSVSDTQYF. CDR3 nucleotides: TGTGCCAGCAGCCGAGGCGGGAGCGTATCAGATACGCAGTATTTT.

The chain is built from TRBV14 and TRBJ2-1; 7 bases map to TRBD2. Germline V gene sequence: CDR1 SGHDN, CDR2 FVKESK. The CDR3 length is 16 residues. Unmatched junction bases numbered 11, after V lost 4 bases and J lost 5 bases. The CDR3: CASSPRRWGGDNEQFF. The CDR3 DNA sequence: TGTGCCAGCAGCCCCCGGAGGTGGGGAGGGGACAATGAGCAGTTCTTC.

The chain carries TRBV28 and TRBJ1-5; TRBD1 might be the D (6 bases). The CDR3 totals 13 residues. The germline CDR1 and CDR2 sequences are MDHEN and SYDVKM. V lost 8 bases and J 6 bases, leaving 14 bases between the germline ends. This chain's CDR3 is CASGVAGVQPQHF. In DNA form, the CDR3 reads TGTGCCAGCGGGGTGGCAGGGGTTCAGCCCCAGCATTTT. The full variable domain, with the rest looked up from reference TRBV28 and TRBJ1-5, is DVKVTQSSRYLVKRTGEKVFLECVQDMDHENMFWYRQDPGLGLRLIYFSYDVKMKEKGDIPEGYSVSREKKERFSLILESASTNQTSMYLCASGVAGVQPQHFGDGTRLSIL.

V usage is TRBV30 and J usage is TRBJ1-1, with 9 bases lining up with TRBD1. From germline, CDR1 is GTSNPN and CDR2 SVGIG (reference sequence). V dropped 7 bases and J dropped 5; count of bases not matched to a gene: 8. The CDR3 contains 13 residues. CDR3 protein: CAYRSGTGTEAFF. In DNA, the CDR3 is TGTGCCTATCGATCCGGGACAGGGACTGAAGCTTTCTTT.

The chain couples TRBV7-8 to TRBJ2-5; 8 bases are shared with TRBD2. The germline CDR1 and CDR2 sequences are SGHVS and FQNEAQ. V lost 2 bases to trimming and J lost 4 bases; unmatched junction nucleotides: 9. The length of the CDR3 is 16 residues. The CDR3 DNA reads TGTGCCAGCAGCTTACTGACTAGCGAGCCTGGAGAGACCCAGTACTTC. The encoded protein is CASSLLTSEPGETQYF.

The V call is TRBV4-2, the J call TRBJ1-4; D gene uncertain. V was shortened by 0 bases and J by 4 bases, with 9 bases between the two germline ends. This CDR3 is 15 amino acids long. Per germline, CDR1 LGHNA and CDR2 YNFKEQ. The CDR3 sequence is CASSQDSDYNEKLFF. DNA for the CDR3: TGTGCCAGCAGCCAAGATTCAGATTATAATGAAAAACTGTTTTTT.

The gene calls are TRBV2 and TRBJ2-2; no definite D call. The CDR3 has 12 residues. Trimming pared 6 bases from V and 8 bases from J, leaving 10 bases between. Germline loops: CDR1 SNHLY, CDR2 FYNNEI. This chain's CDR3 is CASRRQPGELFF. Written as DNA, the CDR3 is TGTGCCAGCAGGAGACAACCAGGGGAGCTGTTTTTT.

In DNA form, the CDR3 reads TGTGCCAGCAGCTTAGTGGCAAGACAAGAGACCCAGTACTTC. Translation gives CASSLVARQETQYF. The chain carries TRBV7-2 and TRBJ2-5, with D unclear. The CDR3 spans 14 residues. With 1 base removed from V and 2 bases from J, the gap between germline ends came to 8 bases. Per the germline V gene, CDR1 is SGHTA and CDR2 is FQGNSA.

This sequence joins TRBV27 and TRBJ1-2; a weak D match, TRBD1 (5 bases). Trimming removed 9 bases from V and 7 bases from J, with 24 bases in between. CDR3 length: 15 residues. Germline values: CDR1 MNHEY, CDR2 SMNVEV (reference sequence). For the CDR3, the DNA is TGTGCCAGTAAGCCTGCGGGGGGGTCGGGCGGTGGCTACACCTTC. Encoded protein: CASKPAGGSGGGYTF.

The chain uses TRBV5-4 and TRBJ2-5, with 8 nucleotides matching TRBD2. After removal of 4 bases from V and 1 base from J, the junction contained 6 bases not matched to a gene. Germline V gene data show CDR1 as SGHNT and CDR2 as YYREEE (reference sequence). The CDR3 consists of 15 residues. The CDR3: CASSQLAAPQETQYF. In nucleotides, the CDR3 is TGTGCCAGCAGCCAACTAGCGGCTCCCCAAGAGACCCAGTACTTC.

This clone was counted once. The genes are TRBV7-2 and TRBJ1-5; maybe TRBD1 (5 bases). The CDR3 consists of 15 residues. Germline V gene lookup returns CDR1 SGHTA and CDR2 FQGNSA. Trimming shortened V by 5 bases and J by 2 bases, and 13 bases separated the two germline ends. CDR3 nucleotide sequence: TGTGCCAGCAGCCCCCTAAGGGGTGGCAATCAGCCCCAGCATTTT. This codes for CASSPLRGGNQPQHF.

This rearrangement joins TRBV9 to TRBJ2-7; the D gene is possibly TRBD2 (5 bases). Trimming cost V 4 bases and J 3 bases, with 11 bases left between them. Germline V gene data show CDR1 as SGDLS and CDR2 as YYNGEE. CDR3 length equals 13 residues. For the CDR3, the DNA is TGTGCCAGCAGCCACGAAGAGGGCTACGAGCAGTACTTC. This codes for CASSHEEGYEQYF.

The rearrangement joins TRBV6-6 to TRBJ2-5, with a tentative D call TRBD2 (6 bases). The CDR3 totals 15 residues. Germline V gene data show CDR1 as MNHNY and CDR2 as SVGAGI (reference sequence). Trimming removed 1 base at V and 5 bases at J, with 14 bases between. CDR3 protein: CASSYFLGGSETQYF. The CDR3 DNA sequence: TGTGCCAGCAGTTACTTTTTGGGGGGTTCCGAGACCCAGTACTTC.

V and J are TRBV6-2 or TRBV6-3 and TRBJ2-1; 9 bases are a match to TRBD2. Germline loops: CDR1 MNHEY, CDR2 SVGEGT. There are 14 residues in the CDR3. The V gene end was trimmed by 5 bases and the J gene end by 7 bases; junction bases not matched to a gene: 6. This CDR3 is CASSDLAGSNEQFF. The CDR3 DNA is TGTGCCAGCAGTGATCTAGCGGGAAGTAATGAGCAGTTCTTC.

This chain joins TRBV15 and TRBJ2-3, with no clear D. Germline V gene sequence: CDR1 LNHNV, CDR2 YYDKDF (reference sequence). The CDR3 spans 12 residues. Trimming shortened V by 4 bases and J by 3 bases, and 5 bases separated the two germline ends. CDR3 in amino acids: CATSTLTDTQYF. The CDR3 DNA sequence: TGTGCCACCAGCACGCTAACAGATACGCAGTATTTT.

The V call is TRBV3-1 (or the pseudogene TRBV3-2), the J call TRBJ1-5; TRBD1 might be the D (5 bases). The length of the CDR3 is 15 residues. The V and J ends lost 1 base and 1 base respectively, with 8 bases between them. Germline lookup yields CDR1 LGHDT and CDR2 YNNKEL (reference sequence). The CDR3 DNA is TGTGCCAGCAGCCAAGTTCCAGGGAGCAATCAGCCCCAGCATTTT. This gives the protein CASSQVPGSNQPQHF.